Shown below are 32 T cell receptor beta chains from a single sample sequenced in a study of CD8 T cells in Susac syndrome. It was with random hexamers that about 0.45 to 1 ug RNA was reverse transcribed. TCRdb passed the immunoSEQ multiplex PCR reads through MiXCR, listing each CDR3 protein once. Of about 430,000 distinct CDR3 sequences in the sample, roughly 85% are singletons; the top ten hold under 0.15%. The material sequenced was CD8+ T cells from PBMCs. The receptors derive from a human donor with multiple sclerosis.

The rearrangement joins TRBV11-2 to TRBJ2-7; D possibly corresponds to TRBD2 (5 bases). The germline CDR1 and CDR2 sequences are SGHAT and FQNNGV. The V end was cut by 1 base, the J end by 2 bases, with 15 bases between. The length of the CDR3 is 16 residues. CDR3 sequence (DNA): TGTGCCAGCAGCTTAGGGGTTTATGGAGGAACCTACGAGCAGTACTTC. Its translation: CASSLGVYGGTYEQYF.

The V gene is TRBV27, the J gene TRBJ2-7, with 9 bases aligning to TRBD2. The V gene's germline CDR1 is MNHEY and CDR2 SMNVEV (reference sequence). J lost 7 bases, V lost 4 bases, and 5 bases had no gene match. CDR3 length: 13 residues. The CDR3 loop is CASSWRGGREQYF. The CDR3, as DNA: TGTGCCAGCAGTTGGCGGGGGGGGAGGGAGCAGTACTTC.

This clonotype was seen just once. The chain has TRBV4-1 and TRBJ1-1; D call uncertain. Germline assignment: CDR1 MGHRA and CDR2 YSYEKL. The CDR3 contains 14 residues. V was trimmed by 1 base and J by 7 bases, leaving 13 bases between them. The CDR3 nucleotides are TGCGCCAGCAGCCAAGGAGTAGCGACGGATGAAGCTTTCTTT. Translated: CASSQGVATDEAFF.

The rearrangement links TRBV12-3 or TRBV12-4 to TRBJ2-1; TRBD2 aligns across 8 bases. Losses at the gene ends were 4 bases for V and 7 bases for J; bases not matched to a gene: 9. The CDR3 covers 15 residues. The CDR3 reads CASSSGTRSSNEQFF. DNA of the CDR3: TGTGCCAGCAGTTCCGGGACTAGGTCGTCTAATGAGCAGTTCTTC.

This clonotype was observed a handful of times. The chain combines TRBV18 with TRBJ2-7, with D uncertain. The V gene's germline CDR1 is KGHSH and CDR2 LQKENI. The CDR3 spans 14 residues. Trimming left V 4 bases short and J 2 bases short, with 12 bases between. Here the CDR3 reads CASSRGSSTYEQYF. Written as DNA, the CDR3 is TGTGCCAGCTCACGGGGAAGCTCCACCTACGAGCAGTACTTC.

V gene TRBV7-8 combines with J gene TRBJ1-5, with 8 bases that match TRBD1. CDR1 and CDR2 (germline): SGHVS, FQNEAQ. V was pared by 5 bases and J by 3 bases, with 6 bases of the junction left unmatched. This CDR3 has 15 amino acids. CDR3 amino acids: CASSPRQGYNQPQHF. The CDR3 bases are TGTGCCAGCAGCCCTCGACAGGGGTACAATCAGCCCCAGCATTTT.

This clonotype was seen a few times. This chain uses TRBV5-6 with TRBJ1-1; no firm D call. Germline V gives CDR1 SGHDT, CDR2 YYEEEE. This CDR3 is built from 15 residues. V was trimmed by 1 base and J by 0 bases, leaving 10 bases between them. This chain's CDR3 is CASSLTGPMNTEAFF. CDR3 bases: TGTGCCAGCAGCTTGACCGGGCCAATGAACACTGAAGCTTTCTTT.

This chain connects TRBV11-2 to TRBJ2-5, with D maybe TRBD2 (5 bases). The V end lost 3 bases, the J end lost 2 bases, and 13 bases lay between the germline ends. Germline values: CDR1 SGHAT, CDR2 FQNNGV. The length of the CDR3 is 15 residues. CDR3 nucleotides: TGTGCCAGCAGCTTCGGCCGGGATTCTCAAGAGACCCAGTACTTC. The encoded protein is CASSFGRDSQETQYF.

The rearrangement links TRBV5-4 to TRBJ2-1; 8 bases fit TRBD2. Germline loops: CDR1 SGHNT, CDR2 YYREEE (reference sequence). The CDR3 sequence is 15 residues long. J lost 6 bases, V lost 4 bases, and 9 bases had no gene match. CDR3 DNA: TGTGCCAGCAGCCTCGAGATAGCGGGGTCCAATGAGCAGTTCTTC. Translating gives CASSLEIAGSNEQFF.

The chain recombines TRBV15 with TRBJ2-7, with D perhaps matching TRBD1 or TRBD2 (5 bases each). This CDR3 spans 16 amino acids. V lost 3 bases and J lost 3, with 18 bases in between. Germline assignment: CDR1 LNHNV and CDR2 YYDKDF (reference sequence). The CDR3 DNA reads TGTGCCACCAGCAGGCCCGGGACGTTTCACCTCTACGAGCAGTACTTC. This gives the protein CATSRPGTFHLYEQYF.

The chain uses TRBV5-1 and TRBJ2-1; 8 positions agree with TRBD2. Germline V gene data show CDR1 as SGHRS and CDR2 as YFSETQ. The junction had 19 bases not matched to a gene; V was cut back by 3 bases and J by 2 bases. This CDR3 has 20 residues. The CDR3 reads CASSSLEGDRQLAAYNEQFF. DNA of the CDR3: TGCGCCAGCAGCTCCCTGGAGGGAGACCGCCAACTAGCGGCCTACAATGAGCAGTTCTTC.

V and J are TRBV19 and TRBJ2-7; no clear D. The CDR3 has 15 amino acids. Germline assignment: CDR1 LNHDA and CDR2 SQIVND (reference sequence). V was pared by 2 bases and J by 2 bases, with 13 bases between. This chain's CDR3 is CASSINPGAAYEQYF. The CDR3 coding sequence is TGTGCCAGTAGTATAAACCCAGGAGCAGCCTACGAGCAGTACTTC. Full variable domain (remainder filled in from reference TRBV19 and TRBJ2-7): DGGITQSPKYLFRKEGQNVTLSCEQNLNHDAMYWYRQDPGQGLRLIYYSQIVNDFQKGDIAEGYSVSREKKESFPLTVTSAQKNPTAFYLCASSINPGAAYEQYFGPGTRLTVT.

Written as DNA, the CDR3 is TGCGCCAGCAGTGGGGTAGCGGGCAATGAGCAGTTCTTC. It encodes CASSGVAGNEQFF. This rearrangement joins TRBV4-1 to TRBJ2-1, with TRBD2 matching 7 bases. Germline values: CDR1 MGHRA, CDR2 YSYEKL. The CDR3 has 13 amino acids. V trimming: 6 bases; J trimming: 6 bases; junction bases outside the gene matches: 5.

The chain is built from TRBV6-1 and TRBJ2-1; 7 positions agree with TRBD1. Trimming removed 8 bases from V and 7 bases from J; junction bases left unmatched: 17. Germline V CDR1 and CDR2: MNHNS, SASEGT. CDR3 size: 16 residues. For the CDR3, the DNA is TGTGCCAGCGAACGGACAGGACCCTCGAATACGAATGAGCAGTTCTTC. Protein sequence: CASERTGPSNTNEQFF.

The J gene is TRBJ1-3, the V gene TRBV7-9; 9 nucleotides match TRBD1. The CDR3 extends over 15 amino acids. Germline CDR1 and CDR2: SEHNR and FQNEAQ (reference sequence). V was pared by 4 bases and J by 8 bases, with 9 bases of the junction left unmatched. CDR3 residues: CASSSPGTGTYTIYF. The CDR3 coding sequence is TGTGCCAGCAGCTCCCCCGGGACAGGGACCTACACCATATATTTT.

The chain joins TRBV7-6 to TRBJ2-7, with TRBD1 as a possible D gene (6 bases). CDR1 SGHVS and CDR2 FNYEAQ come from the germline V gene. The V end was cut by 5 bases, the J end by 0 bases, with 11 bases between. CDR3 length: 14 residues. In nucleotides, the CDR3 is TGTGCCAGCAGCGTGAGGGACACCTCCTACGAGCAGTACTTC. Its protein product is CASSVRDTSYEQYF.

The DNA for the CDR3 is TGTGCCAGCAGTTACGGCCCTGTACCACAGCCCCAGCATTTT. Its protein is CASSYGPVPQPQHF. This chain joins TRBV6-2 or TRBV6-3 and TRBJ1-5; no definite D call. This CDR3 is 14 amino acids long. Per germline, CDR1 MNHEY and CDR2 SVGEGT. Deletions cut 2 bases from V and 7 bases from J, with 12 bases between.

CDR3 coding DNA: TGTGCCAGCAGTTTAAGGGCTAGCGGGGCCCCCGAGCAGTACTTC. Translating gives CASSLRASGAPEQYF. The chain recombines TRBV28 with TRBJ2-7; 9 bases fit TRBD2. Trimming cost V 2 bases and J 6 bases; bases outside gene matches: 8. The CDR3 runs 15 residues. The germline V gene has CDR1 MDHEN and CDR2 SYDVKM.

This chain uses TRBV12-5 with TRBJ2-7; TRBD2 is a possible D gene (5 bases). Trimming stripped 6 bases from V and 1 base from J, with 19 bases between. The CDR3 is made up of 16 amino acids. Germline V gene sequence: CDR1 LGHNT, CDR2 FRNRAP. This CDR3 is CASGGSNTRPSYEQYF. The CDR3 DNA follows: TGTGCTAGTGGAGGGAGTAATACTAGGCCTTCCTACGAGCAGTACTTC.

The V gene is TRBV21-1, the J gene TRBJ2-7; the D call of TRBD1 is as the table states it, not checked on the DNA. TRBV21-1 is deemed a pseudogene. The CDR3 totals 15 residues. The CDR3 protein is CASSKVGGGPHEQYF. For the CDR3, the DNA is TGTGCCAGCAGCAAAGTAGGCGGCGGCCCCCACGAGCAGTACTTC.

V is TRBV6-5 and J is TRBJ2-3, with a weak D call TRBD2 (6 bases). Germline values: CDR1 MNHEY, CDR2 SVGAGI. This CDR3 has 16 residues. The V end lost 8 bases, the J end lost 0 bases, and 18 bases lay between the germline ends. The DNA of the CDR3 is TGTGCCAGCTGGTACAAGGCAGGGAGGAGCACAGATACGCAGTATTTT. Its translation: CASWYKAGRSTDTQYF.

This chain links TRBV10-3 with TRBJ2-7; 10 bases line up with TRBD1. V gave up 7 bases and J gave up 2 bases; unmatched junction bases: 8. CDR3 length: 15 residues. The germline V gene has CDR1 ENHRY and CDR2 SYGVKD. In DNA, the CDR3 is TGTGCCATCACTCGGGGGGACAGGGGCACCTACGAGCAGTACTTC. It is translated as CAITRGDRGTYEQYF.

The chain links TRBV15 to TRBJ2-1; weak D call: TRBD1 (6 bases). This CDR3 has 13 residues. Germline V gene sequence: CDR1 LNHNV, CDR2 YYDKDF (reference sequence). The V gene lost 6 bases and the J gene lost 8 bases, with 14 bases spanning the gap. The CDR3 bases are TGTGCCACCAGGGACAGAAGAGGGCATGAGCAGTTCTTC. Translating it yields CATRDRRGHEQFF.

The sample holds a few counts of this clonotype. The chain is built from TRBV12-3 or TRBV12-4 and TRBJ2-7, with D maybe TRBD1 (5 bases). Trimming removed 3 bases from V and 1 base from J, with 10 bases in between. The CDR3 extends over 14 amino acids. CDR3 in amino acids: CASSLVQASYEQYF. CDR3 DNA: TGTGCCAGCAGTTTGGTACAGGCGTCCTACGAGCAGTACTTC.

This rearrangement joins TRBV9 to TRBJ2-1; maybe TRBD2 (6 bases). The CDR3 sequence is 16 residues long. Germline CDR1 reads SGDLS; CDR2 reads YYNGEE. Trimming took off 3 bases at V and 4 bases at J, with 17 bases between the two ends. The CDR3 DNA is TGTGCCAGCAGCGCCAACCGGGACTCCCCATACAATGAGCAGTTCTTC. It codes for CASSANRDSPYNEQFF.

This clonotype has only a few counts. The chain has TRBV27 and TRBJ2-7, with D uncertain. The CDR3 extends over 13 amino acids. Trimming left V 3 bases short and J 1 base short, with 7 bases between. Germline assignment: CDR1 MNHEY and CDR2 SMNVEV (reference sequence). The CDR3 sequence is CASSFRSSYEQYF. For the CDR3, the DNA is TGTGCCAGCAGTTTTCGGTCATCCTACGAGCAGTACTTC.

The chain combines TRBV5-6 with TRBJ1-6; 10 bases agree with TRBD1. CDR1 and CDR2 from the germline V gene are SGHDT and YYEEEE. J was trimmed by 7 bases and V by 1 base; bases with no gene match: 11. This CDR3 contains 18 residues. The CDR3, as DNA: TGTGCCAGCAGCTTGATCCGGGACAGGGGATTCACGAATTCACCCCTCCACTTT. Translating gives CASSLIRDRGFTNSPLHF.

A word on this clonotype: At one boundary the junction diverges from the germline segment, which might be a read error. The chain links TRBV27 to TRBJ2-7; 7 nucleotides agree with TRBD2. CDR1 is MNHEY, CDR2 SMNVEV, per germline (reference sequence). CDR3 length: 16 amino acids. The CDR3: CAGSLDTGRGGYEQYF. The CDR3, as DNA: TGTGCCGGCAGTTTAGACACGGGGAGGGGCGGGTACGAGCAGTACTTC.

The gene calls are TRBV12-5 and TRBJ1-1, with a possible D match to TRBD1 (5 bases). V was cut by 3 bases and J by 4 bases, with 9 bases left in between. The CDR3 consists of 13 residues. Germline CDR1 reads LGHNT; CDR2 reads FRNRAP. The CDR3 sequence: CASGFSGATEAFF. CDR3 nucleotides: TGTGCTAGTGGTTTCTCCGGGGCCACTGAAGCTTTCTTT.

This clonotype was observed once. This chain connects TRBV2 to TRBJ2-7; D not certain. The CDR3 totals 15 residues. Trimming left V 1 base short and J 0 bases short, with 10 bases between. Germline lookup yields CDR1 SNHLY and CDR2 FYNNEI. DNA of the CDR3: TGTGCCAGCAGTGAAGGAATGGTGAGCTCCTACGAGCAGTACTTC. Protein sequence: CASSEGMVSSYEQYF.

This clonotype was seen a handful of times. The CDR3 region has the DNA TGTGCCAGCAGTGAGCAGCCCTACGAGCAGTACTTC. Translated: CASSEQPYEQYF. This chain joins TRBV25-1 and TRBJ2-7; D is ambiguous. Germline V gene sequence: CDR1 MGHDK, CDR2 SYGVNS. Trimming pared 3 bases from V and 2 bases from J, leaving 5 bases between. This CDR3 comprises 12 residues.

The chain joins TRBV6-2 or TRBV6-3 to TRBJ2-7; the match to TRBD2 covers 15 bases. The CDR3 spans 17 residues. The V gene end was trimmed by 6 bases and the J gene end by 3 bases; junction bases not matched to a gene: 9. Germline V CDR1 and CDR2: MNHEY, SVGEGT. CDR3: CASSTRTSGRERYEQYF. The CDR3, as DNA: TGTGCCAGCAGCACCCGGACTAGCGGGAGGGAACGCTACGAGCAGTACTTC.